This T cell receptor beta chain appears in the sequencing data of a study of blood T cell repertoires in COVID-19. Per the original methods: By means of reference gene primer amplification, nucleated cell counts were estimated. Some clones are missing from TCRdb's copy, which holds only in-frame ones; the method was immunoSEQ multiplex PCR. V and J calls and clone size come straight from that table; D and trimming were deduced from the DNA. The data contain 130,000 or so clones, roughly four fifths of them singletons. The CDR3 totals 12 residues. Germline assignment: CDR1 KGHDR and CDR2 SFDVKD. The V end was cut by 5 bases, the J end by 5 bases, with 8 bases between.

Sequenced material: peripheral blood. The V gene is TRBV24-1, the J gene TRBJ1-2; D is perhaps TRBD1 (6 bases). This TCR derives from a human donor in a cohort sampled during active COVID-19. The CDR3 reads CATSAGAYGYTF. The CDR3 DNA is TGTGCCACCAGTGCAGGGGCGTATGGCTACACCTTC.